The 26 T cell receptor beta chains below were found in one sample sequenced in a study of blood T cell repertoires in COVID-19. Clones were sequenced by immunoSEQ multiplex PCR, and TCRdb holds only the in-frame ones, with some missing. The top ten clones hold 0.83% of a sample with some 71,000 clones, 81% of them seen once. Sequencing was done on a sample of peripheral blood. The receptors were gathered from a woman in her seventies with acute or convalescent COVID-19.

This clone came up once. V and J are TRBV9 and TRBJ1-1, with 7 nucleotides matching TRBD1. Trimming at V came to 4 bases and at J to 8 bases, leaving 8 bases not matched to a gene. The CDR3 has 13 amino acids. Looked up from germline, CDR1 is SGDLS and CDR2 is YYNGEE. This CDR3 is CASSRDSLKEAFF. CDR3 nucleotide sequence: TGTGCCAGCAGCCGGGACAGTCTAAAAGAAGCTTTCTTT.

The rearrangement links TRBV4-2 to TRBJ2-3, with 7 nucleotides matching TRBD2. Germline CDR1 reads LGHNA; CDR2 reads YNFKEQ. With V trimmed by 0 bases and J by 1 base, 4 bases remained unmatched. The CDR3 is made up of 16 amino acids. The chain's CDR3 is CASSQERAGGTDTQYF. The CDR3, as DNA: TGTGCCAGCAGCCAAGAGAGGGCGGGGGGCACAGATACGCAGTATTTT.

This clone has a single count. V and J are TRBV5-1 and TRBJ1-2, with no clear D. Trimming shortened V by 1 base and J by 4 bases, and 14 bases separated the two germline ends. Germline V gives CDR1 SGHRS, CDR2 YFSETQ. The CDR3 consists of 15 residues. CDR3 nucleotide sequence: TGCGCCAGCAGCTTGAACCGGGATAAGGGCTATGGCTACACCTTC. Its protein is CASSLNRDKGYGYTF. The whole variable domain, filled in from reference TRBV5-1 and TRBJ1-2, reads KAGVTQTPRYLIKTRGQQVTLSCSPISGHRSVSWYQQTPGQGLQFLFEYFSETQRNKGNFPGRFSGRQFSNSRSEMNVSTLELGDSALYLCASSLNRDKGYGYTFGSGTRLTVV.

Only a few counts were recorded for this clone. The V gene is TRBV2, the J gene TRBJ2-3, with 12 bases fitting TRBD2. This CDR3 has 15 amino acids. Looked up from germline, CDR1 is SNHLY and CDR2 is FYNNEI. The trim removed 6 bases at V and 4 bases at J, leaving 5 bases unmatched. CDR3 region: CASRQLAGGADTQYF. CDR3 bases: TGTGCCAGCAGACAACTAGCGGGGGGAGCAGATACGCAGTATTTT. The full variable domain, rest sourced from reference TRBV2 and TRBJ2-3, is EPEVTQTPSHQVTQMGQEVILRCVPISNHLYFYWYRQILGQKVEFLVSFYNNEISEKSEIFDDQFSVERPDGSNFTLKIRSTKLEDSAMYFCASRQLAGGADTQYFGPGTRLTVL.

V and J are TRBV27 and TRBJ1-3, with D unresolved. V was cut by 6 bases and J by 2 bases, with 23 bases left in between. Germline V gives CDR1 MNHEY, CDR2 SMNVEV (reference sequence). The CDR3 extends over 18 amino acids. CDR3 DNA sequence: TGTGCCAGCAGACTTACTGCGGATGGCGTTAGAACTGGAAACACCATATATTTT. Translated, it gives CASRLTADGVRTGNTIYF.

The rearrangement uses TRBV20-1 and TRBJ2-1, with 11 bases identical to TRBD2. Per germline, CDR1 DFQATT and CDR2 SNEGSKA (reference sequence). The V segment lost 3 bases and the J segment 6 bases; nucleotides outside the gene matches: 10. This CDR3 has 16 amino acids. CDR3 DNA: TGCAGTGCTAGTCGCCCACTAGCGGGGGATAGCAATGAGCAGTTCTTC. It encodes CSASRPLAGDSNEQFF.

This chain connects TRBV9 to TRBJ2-7, with 11 nucleotides matching TRBD2. CDR1 and CDR2 (germline): SGDLS, YYNGEE. The CDR3 is made up of 14 amino acids. Trimming removed 0 bases from V and 7 bases from J; junction bases left unmatched: 3. The CDR3 DNA reads as TGTGCCAGCAGCGTAGGGCTAGCGGGGGGTGAGCAGTACTTC. This gives the protein CASSVGLAGGEQYF. Variable domain in full (rest from reference TRBV9 and TRBJ2-7): DSGVTQTPKHLITATGQRVTLRCSPRSGDLSVYWYQQSLDQGLQFLIQYYNGEERAKGNILERFSAQQFPDLHSELNLSSLELGDSALYFCASSVGLAGGEQYFGPGTRLTVT.

This chain uses TRBV12-3 or TRBV12-4 with TRBJ2-2; 7 bases line up with TRBD1. The CDR3 spans 13 residues. V trimming: 5 bases; J trimming: 5 bases; junction bases outside the gene matches: 2. The DNA of the CDR3 is TGTGCCAGCAGTGCACAGGGGACCGGGGAGCTGTTTTTT. Protein product: CASSAQGTGELFF.

In this sample, this clone turned up a few times. The rearrangement links TRBV7-9 to TRBJ2-1, with D possibly TRBD1 on 6 matching bases. This CDR3 comprises 14 residues. Trimming removed 6 bases from V and 6 bases from J, with 15 bases in between. Germline V lookup: CDR1 SEHNR, CDR2 FQNEAQ (reference sequence). CDR3 amino acids: CASRVPKGVNEQFF. CDR3 nucleotide sequence: TGTGCCAGCAGAGTCCCAAAGGGGGTCAATGAGCAGTTCTTC.

The chain couples TRBV12-3 or TRBV12-4 to TRBJ2-2, with unresolved D. Trimming left V 2 bases short and J 6 bases short, with 4 bases between. The CDR3 has 12 residues. The CDR3 is CASSLRSGELFF. In DNA form, the CDR3 reads TGTGCCAGCAGTTTACGTTCCGGGGAGCTGTTTTTT.

The chain has TRBV10-2 and TRBJ1-2, with D maybe TRBD1 (5 bases). The CDR3 totals 13 residues. Trimming took off 3 bases at V and 4 bases at J, with 9 bases between the two ends. Germline-derived CDR1 and CDR2 are WSHSY and SAAADI. CDR3: CASSDDGGYGYTF. In DNA, the CDR3 is TGCGCCAGCAGTGACGACGGGGGCTATGGCTACACCTTC.

This clone was detected a few times. The chain recombines TRBV6-5 with TRBJ1-2; 10 bases align to TRBD1. After removal of 0 bases from V and 6 bases from J, the junction contained 4 bases not matched to a gene. The germline CDR1 and CDR2 sequences are MNHEY and SVGAGI. The CDR3 consists of 15 residues. CDR3 sequence reads: CASSYSGTGEDGYTF. As DNA, the CDR3 is TGTGCCAGCAGTTACTCCGGGACAGGGGAAGATGGCTACACCTTC.

Here the CDR3 reads CASSLRGSLEAFF. In DNA form, the CDR3 reads TGTGCCAGCAGTTTAAGGGGATCGCTTGAAGCTTTCTTT. The chain carries TRBV12-3 or TRBV12-4 and TRBJ1-1; tentative D call: TRBD1 (5 bases). V gave up 2 bases and J gave up 7 bases, with 11 bases separating them. CDR3 length: 13 residues.

This clone was seen more than once but under ten times. The chain couples TRBV7-8 to TRBJ1-1; D unresolved. The V and J ends lost 4 bases and 1 base respectively, with 10 bases between them. This CDR3 is built from 14 residues. The germline V gene encodes CDR1 SGHVS and CDR2 FQNEAQ. CDR3 sequence (DNA): TGTGCCAGCAGCTCTATCTCAGGGAACACTGAAGCTTTCTTT. It is translated as CASSSISGNTEAFF. The entire variable domain, with the rest obtained from reference TRBV7-8 and TRBJ1-1, is as follows: GAGVSQSPRYKVAKRGQDVALRCDPISGHVSLFWYQQALGQGPEFLTYFQNEAQLDKSGLPSDRFFAERPEGSVSTLKIQRTQQEDSAVYLCASSSISGNTEAFFGQGTRLTVV.

V usage is TRBV12-3 or TRBV12-4 and J usage is TRBJ2-7, with unresolved D. The CDR3 sequence is 12 residues long. Trimming shortened V by 4 bases and J by 4 bases, and 8 bases separated the two germline ends. This chain's CDR3 is CASSSYRYEQYF. Here the CDR3 DNA reads TGTGCCAGCAGTTCTTACAGATACGAGCAGTACTTC.

This chain joins TRBV29-1 and TRBJ1-1; D is ambiguous. V gave up 2 bases and J gave up 10 bases, with 20 bases separating them. The CDR3 length is 14 residues. Per germline, CDR1 SQVTM and CDR2 ANQGSEA. The CDR3 region has the DNA TGCAGCGTTGAATTGGTGCAGGCGGGGTCAGTAGCTTTCTTT. Protein: CSVELVQAGSVAFF. The variable domain in full, completed from reference TRBV29-1 and TRBJ1-1, reads SAVISQKPSRDICQRGTSLTIQCQVDSQVTMMFWYRQQPGQSLTLIATANQGSEATYESGFVIDKFPISRPNLTFSTLTVSNMSPEDSSIYLCSVELVQAGSVAFFGQGTRLTVV.

The chain links TRBV10-1 to TRBJ1-1, with D hard to call. Germline loops: CDR1 WNHNN, CDR2 SYGVQD (reference sequence). The length of the CDR3 is 11 residues. Trimming shortened V by 4 bases and J by 3 bases, and 3 bases separated the two germline ends. This CDR3 is CASSGDTEAFF. The CDR3 nucleotides are TGCGCCAGCAGTGGAGACACTGAAGCTTTCTTT.

The chain employs TRBV7-3 and TRBJ2-7, with 8 bases identical to TRBD2. J lost 12 bases, V lost 5 bases, and 15 bases had no gene match. This CDR3 contains 14 residues. Germline CDR1 and CDR2: SGHTA and FQGTGA. CDR3 nucleotide sequence: TGTGCCAGCAGCGCCCCCCCCGGACTAGCAGTAATGTACTTC. It yields the protein CASSAPPGLAVMYF.

This clone was detected a few times. CDR3: CASSFGLQQETQYF. CDR3 nucleotides: TGTGCCAGCAGCTTTGGGCTACAACAAGAGACCCAGTACTTC. The chain recombines TRBV11-2 with TRBJ2-5; D not certain. The CDR3 runs 14 residues. Germline V gene lookup returns CDR1 SGHAT and CDR2 FQNNGV. Trimming cost V 3 bases and J 2 bases, with 10 bases left between them.

The chain has TRBV6-2 or TRBV6-3 and TRBJ1-1; a weak D match, TRBD1 (6 bases). The CDR3 has 13 residues. V gave up 5 bases and J gave up 6 bases, with 13 bases separating them. Germline CDR1 MNHEY, CDR2 SVGEGT. In DNA form, the CDR3 reads TGTGCCAGCAGTACGGACAGTTCGGCTGAAGCTTTCTTT. As protein: CASSTDSSAEAFF.

The V gene is TRBV6-5, the J gene TRBJ1-5; D may be TRBD1 (5 bases). CDR1 is MNHEY, CDR2 SVGAGI, per germline. Trimming stripped 6 bases from V and 1 base from J, with 7 bases between. The CDR3 runs to 13 residues. The CDR3 sequence is CASSRQSNQPQHF. The CDR3, as DNA: TGTGCCAGCAGCAGACAGAGCAATCAGCCCCAGCATTTT.

The chain combines TRBV7-2 with TRBJ2-2; TRBD2 might be the D (6 bases). The V gene's germline CDR1 is SGHTA and CDR2 FQGNSA. The CDR3 runs to 15 residues. The V end lost 5 bases, the J end lost 5 bases, and 15 bases lay between the germline ends. The DNA for the CDR3 is TGTGCCAGCAGCAAAACTACAAGCGGGACCGGGGAGCTGTTTTTT. Amino acids: CASSKTTSGTGELFF. Full variable domain (missing parts from reference TRBV7-2 and TRBJ2-2): GAGVSQSPSNKVTEKGKDVELRCDPISGHTALYWYRQSLGQGLEFLIYFQGNSAPDKSGLPSDRFSAERTGGSVSTLTIQRTQQEDSAVYLCASSKTTSGTGELFFGEGSRLTVL.

This clone was seen only once. The rearrangement joins TRBV9 to TRBJ2-1, with 8 bases lining up with TRBD2. The CDR3 is 15 amino acids. Unmatched junction bases numbered 9, after V lost 2 bases and J lost 8 bases. Germline CDR1 SGDLS, CDR2 YYNGEE. This chain's CDR3 is CASSVRTSLEHEQFF. The CDR3 DNA sequence: TGTGCCAGCAGCGTGAGGACTAGCTTGGAACATGAGCAGTTCTTC.

V gene TRBV9 combines with J gene TRBJ2-3, with 13 nucleotides matching TRBD2. The length of the CDR3 is 17 residues. CDR1 is SGDLS and CDR2 is YYNGEE in the germline V gene. The V segment lost 3 bases and the J segment 3 bases; nucleotides outside the gene matches: 7. CDR3: CASSAGTSGAITDTQYF. The CDR3 DNA follows: TGTGCCAGCAGCGCTGGGACTAGCGGGGCAATTACAGATACGCAGTATTTT. Based on the CDR3 plus reference TRBV9 and TRBJ2-3, the full variable domain is DSGVTQTPKHLITATGQRVTLRCSPRSGDLSVYWYQQSLDQGLQFLIQYYNGEERAKGNILERFSAQQFPDLHSELNLSSLELGDSALYFCASSAGTSGAITDTQYFGPGTRLTVL.

The rearrangement joins TRBV10-1 to TRBJ2-7, with a tentative D call TRBD1 (5 bases). This CDR3 has 13 amino acids. Germline CDR1 reads WNHNN; CDR2 reads SYGVQD (reference sequence). V gave up 2 bases and J gave up 5 bases, with 10 bases separating them. CDR3 nucleotides: TGCGCCAGCAGTGAGGGTTGGGGCGACGAGCAGTACTTC. Its protein is CASSEGWGDEQYF.

In this sample, this clone turned up a few times. The J gene is TRBJ1-1, the V gene TRBV19; TRBD1 matches at 9 bases. The CDR3 loop spans 14 amino acids. CDR1 LNHDA and CDR2 SQIVND come from the germline V gene (reference sequence). V trimming: 6 bases; J trimming: 1 base; junction bases outside the gene matches: 3. CDR3 nucleotides: TGTGCCAGTAGATACAGGGGGCCGAACACTGAAGCTTTCTTT. Its protein product is CASRYRGPNTEAFF.